The clone carrying this T cell receptor (beta chain) occurred a few times. Clones were read by immunoSEQ multiplex PCR, and TCRdb kept only the in-frame ones, dropping some. Among 110,000 to 150,000 clones, 79% were seen once, and the ten largest hold 9.5% to 15%. The CDR3 has 17 amino acids. V shed 7 bases, J shed 2 bases, and the junction held 15 bases outside the gene matches. Germline-derived CDR1 and CDR2 are WSHSY and SAAADI. This record belongs to a study of cytotoxic CD8 clonotypes in ibrutinib-treated CLL. The starting material was PBMCs, obtained after 12 months of ibrutinib treatment. This chain connects TRBV10-2 to TRBJ2-7; TRBD2 matches at 9 bases. This receptor was taken from a human donor with chronic lymphocytic leukemia. The CDR3 protein is CASIGFGSSGTTYEQYF. The DNA for the CDR3 is TGCGCCAGCATCGGGTTCGGCTCTAGCGGGACAACCTACGAGCAGTACTTC.